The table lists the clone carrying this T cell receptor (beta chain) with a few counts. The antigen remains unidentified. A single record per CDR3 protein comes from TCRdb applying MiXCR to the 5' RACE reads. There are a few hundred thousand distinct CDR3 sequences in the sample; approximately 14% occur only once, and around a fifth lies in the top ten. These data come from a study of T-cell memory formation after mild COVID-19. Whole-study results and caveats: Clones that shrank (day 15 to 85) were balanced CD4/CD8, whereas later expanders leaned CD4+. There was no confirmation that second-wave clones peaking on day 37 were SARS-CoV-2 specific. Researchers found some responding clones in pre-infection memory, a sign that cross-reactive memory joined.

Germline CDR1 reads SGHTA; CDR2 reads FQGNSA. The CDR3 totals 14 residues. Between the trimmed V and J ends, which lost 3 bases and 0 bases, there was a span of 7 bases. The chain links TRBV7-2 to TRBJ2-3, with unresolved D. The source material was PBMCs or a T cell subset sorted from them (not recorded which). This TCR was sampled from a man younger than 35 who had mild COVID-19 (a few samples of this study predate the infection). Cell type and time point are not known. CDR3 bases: TGTGCCAGCAGCTTTCAGGAGAGCACAGATACGCAGTATTTT. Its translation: CASSFQESTDTQYF.